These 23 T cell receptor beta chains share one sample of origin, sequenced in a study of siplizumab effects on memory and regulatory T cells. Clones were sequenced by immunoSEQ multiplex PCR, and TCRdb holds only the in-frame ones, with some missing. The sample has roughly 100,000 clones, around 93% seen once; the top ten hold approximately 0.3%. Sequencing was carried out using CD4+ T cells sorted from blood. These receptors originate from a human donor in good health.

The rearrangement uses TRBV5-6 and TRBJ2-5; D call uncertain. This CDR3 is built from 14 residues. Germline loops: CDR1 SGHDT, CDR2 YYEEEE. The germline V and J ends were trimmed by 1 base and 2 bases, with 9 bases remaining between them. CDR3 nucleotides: TGTGCCAGCAGCTTGTCGGGCAGACAAGAGACCCAGTACTTC. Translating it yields CASSLSGRQETQYF.

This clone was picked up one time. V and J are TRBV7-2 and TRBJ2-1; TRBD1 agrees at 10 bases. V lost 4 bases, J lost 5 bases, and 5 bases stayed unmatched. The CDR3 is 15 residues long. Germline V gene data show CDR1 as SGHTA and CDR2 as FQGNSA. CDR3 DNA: TGTGCCAGCAGCTACCGGACAGGGGGGGACAATGAGCAGTTCTTC. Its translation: CASSYRTGGDNEQFF.

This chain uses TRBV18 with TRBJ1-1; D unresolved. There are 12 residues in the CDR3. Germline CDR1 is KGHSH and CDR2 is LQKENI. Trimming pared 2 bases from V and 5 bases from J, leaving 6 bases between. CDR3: CASSPSGTEAFF. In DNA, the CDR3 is TGTGCCAGCTCACCATCCGGGACTGAAGCTTTCTTT.

The CDR3 DNA reads as TGTGCCAGCTCACCGTCGGGGTTCGAAATAACGCAGTATTTT. It specifies CASSPSGFEITQYF. The chain carries TRBV18 and TRBJ2-3; possible D gene TRBD2, 5 bases. Germline CDR1 KGHSH, CDR2 LQKENI. The V and J ends lost 3 bases and 9 bases respectively, with 16 bases between them. The CDR3 consists of 14 residues. Full variable domain (outside the CDR3, taken from reference TRBV18 and TRBJ2-3): NAGVMQNPRHLVRRRGQEARLRCSPMKGHSHVYWYRQLPEEGLKFMVYLQKENIIDESGMPKERFSAEFPKEGPSILRIQQVVRGDSAAYFCASSPSGFEITQYFGPGTRLTVL.

The CDR3 region is CASSLRTGEKLFF. In DNA form, the CDR3 reads TGCGCCAGCAGCCTACGGACAGGAGAAAAACTGTTTTTT. The chain recombines TRBV5-1 with TRBJ1-4, with 7 bases lining up with TRBD1. Germline-derived CDR1 and CDR2 are SGHRS and YFSETQ. There are 13 residues in the CDR3. Trimming cost V 4 bases and J 8 bases; bases outside gene matches: 5.

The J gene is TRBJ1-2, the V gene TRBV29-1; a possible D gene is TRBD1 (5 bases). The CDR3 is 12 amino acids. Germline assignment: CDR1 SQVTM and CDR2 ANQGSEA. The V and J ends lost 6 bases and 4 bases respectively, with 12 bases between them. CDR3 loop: CSVLTDPYGYTF. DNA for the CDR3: TGCAGCGTGCTGACAGACCCCTATGGCTACACCTTC.

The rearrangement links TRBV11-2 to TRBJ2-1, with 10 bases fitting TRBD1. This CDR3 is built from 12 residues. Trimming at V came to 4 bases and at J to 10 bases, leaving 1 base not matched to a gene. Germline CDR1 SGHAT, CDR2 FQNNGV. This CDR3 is CASSWDRGEQFF. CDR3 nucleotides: TGTGCCAGCAGCTGGGACAGGGGCGAGCAGTTCTTC.

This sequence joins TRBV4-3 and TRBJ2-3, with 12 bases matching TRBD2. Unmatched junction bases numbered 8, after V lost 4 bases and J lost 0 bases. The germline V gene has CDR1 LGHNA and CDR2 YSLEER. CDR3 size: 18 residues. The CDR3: CASSPGLAGTHSTDTQYF. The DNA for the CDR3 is TGCGCCAGCAGCCCCGGACTAGCGGGAACACATAGCACAGATACGCAGTATTTT.

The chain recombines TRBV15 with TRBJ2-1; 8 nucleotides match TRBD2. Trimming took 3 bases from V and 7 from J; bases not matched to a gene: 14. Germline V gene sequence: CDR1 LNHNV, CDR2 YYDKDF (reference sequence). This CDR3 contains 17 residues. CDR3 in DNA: TGTGCCACCAGCAGCACCCGGGGGAGCGGGAGCTTGAATGAGCAGTTCTTC. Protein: CATSSTRGSGSLNEQFF.

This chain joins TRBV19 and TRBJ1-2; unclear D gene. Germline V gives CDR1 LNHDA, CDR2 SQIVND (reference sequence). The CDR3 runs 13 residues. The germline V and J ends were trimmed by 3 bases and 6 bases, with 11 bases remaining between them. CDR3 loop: CASSIFNDDGYTF. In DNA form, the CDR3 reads TGTGCCAGTAGTATTTTCAACGATGATGGCTACACCTTC.

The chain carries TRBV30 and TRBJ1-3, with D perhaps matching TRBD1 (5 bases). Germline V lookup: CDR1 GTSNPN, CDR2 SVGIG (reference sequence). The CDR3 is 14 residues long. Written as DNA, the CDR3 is TGTGCGATCCGGGACCGTCACTCTGGAAACACCATATATTTT. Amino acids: CAIRDRHSGNTIYF.

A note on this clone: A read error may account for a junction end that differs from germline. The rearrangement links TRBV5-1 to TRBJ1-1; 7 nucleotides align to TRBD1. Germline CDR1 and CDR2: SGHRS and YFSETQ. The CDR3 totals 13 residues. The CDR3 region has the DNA TGCGCCAGCAGCCAGACAGGGAACCCTGAAGCTTTCTTT. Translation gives CASSQTGNPEAFF.

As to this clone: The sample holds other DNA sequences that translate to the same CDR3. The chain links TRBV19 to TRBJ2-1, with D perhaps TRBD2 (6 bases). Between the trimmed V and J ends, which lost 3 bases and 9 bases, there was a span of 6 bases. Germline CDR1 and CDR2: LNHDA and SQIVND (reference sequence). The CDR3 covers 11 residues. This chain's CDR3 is CASSISGEQFF. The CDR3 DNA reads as TGTGCCAGTAGTATTAGCGGTGAGCAGTTCTTC.

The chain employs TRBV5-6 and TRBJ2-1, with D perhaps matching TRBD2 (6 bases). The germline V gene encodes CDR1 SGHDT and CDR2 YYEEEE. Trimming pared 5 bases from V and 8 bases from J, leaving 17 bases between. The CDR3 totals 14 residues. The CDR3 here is CASSPRAGRDEQFF. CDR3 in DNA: TGTGCCAGCAGTCCCCGGGCGGGGCGGGATGAGCAGTTCTTC.

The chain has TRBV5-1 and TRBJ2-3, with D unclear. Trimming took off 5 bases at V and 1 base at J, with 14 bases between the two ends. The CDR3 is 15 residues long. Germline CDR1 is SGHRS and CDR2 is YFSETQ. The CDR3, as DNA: TGCGCCAGCAGACGGTCGCCCGACGGCACAGATACGCAGTATTTT. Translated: CASRRSPDGTDTQYF.

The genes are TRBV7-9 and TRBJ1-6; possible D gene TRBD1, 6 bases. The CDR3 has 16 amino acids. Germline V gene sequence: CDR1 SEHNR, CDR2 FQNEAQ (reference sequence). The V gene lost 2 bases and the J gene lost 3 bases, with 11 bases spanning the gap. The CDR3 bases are TGTGCCAGCAGCTTAAAAGGGGGGGACTATAATTCACCCCTCCACTTT. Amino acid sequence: CASSLKGGDYNSPLHF.

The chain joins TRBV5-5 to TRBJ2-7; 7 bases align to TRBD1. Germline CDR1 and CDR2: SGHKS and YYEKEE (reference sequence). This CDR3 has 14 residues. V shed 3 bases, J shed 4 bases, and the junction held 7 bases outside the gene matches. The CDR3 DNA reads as TGTGCCAGCAGCTCGAAAGGGGGCTTTTACGAGCAGTACTTC. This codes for CASSSKGGFYEQYF.

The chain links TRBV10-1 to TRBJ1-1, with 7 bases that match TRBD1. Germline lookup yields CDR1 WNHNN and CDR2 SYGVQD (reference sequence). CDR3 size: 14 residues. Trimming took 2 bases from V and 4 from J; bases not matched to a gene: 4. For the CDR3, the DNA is TGCGCCAGCAGTGAGGGTTCAGGGGGCACTGAAGCTTTCTTT. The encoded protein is CASSEGSGGTEAFF.

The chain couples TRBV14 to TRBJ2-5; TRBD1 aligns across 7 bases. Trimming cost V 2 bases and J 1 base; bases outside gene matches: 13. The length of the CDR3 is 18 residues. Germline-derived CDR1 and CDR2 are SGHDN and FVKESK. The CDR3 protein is CASSQQYYRGPLQETQYF. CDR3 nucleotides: TGTGCCAGCAGCCAACAGTACTACAGGGGCCCCCTCCAAGAGACCCAGTACTTC.

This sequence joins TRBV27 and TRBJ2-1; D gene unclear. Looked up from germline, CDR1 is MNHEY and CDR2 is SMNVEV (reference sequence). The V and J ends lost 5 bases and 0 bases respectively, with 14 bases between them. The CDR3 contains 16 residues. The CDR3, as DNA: TGTGCCAGCAGTGACCGAGGCCTAAGCTCCTACAATGAGCAGTTCTTC. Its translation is CASSDRGLSSYNEQFF.

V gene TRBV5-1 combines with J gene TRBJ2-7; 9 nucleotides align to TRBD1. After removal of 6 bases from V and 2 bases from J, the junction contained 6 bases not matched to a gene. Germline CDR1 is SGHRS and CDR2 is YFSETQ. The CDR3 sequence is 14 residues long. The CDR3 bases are TGCGCCAGCAAGGGACAGGGTGGTCCCTACGAGCAGTACTTC. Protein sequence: CASKGQGGPYEQYF.

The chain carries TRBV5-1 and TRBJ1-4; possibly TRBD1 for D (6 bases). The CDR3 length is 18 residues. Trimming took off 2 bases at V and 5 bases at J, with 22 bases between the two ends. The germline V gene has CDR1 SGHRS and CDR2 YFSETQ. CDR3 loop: CASSFGRGGPSGNEKLFF. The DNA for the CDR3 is TGCGCCAGCAGCTTCGGCAGGGGTGGCCCATCAGGAAATGAAAAACTGTTTTTT.

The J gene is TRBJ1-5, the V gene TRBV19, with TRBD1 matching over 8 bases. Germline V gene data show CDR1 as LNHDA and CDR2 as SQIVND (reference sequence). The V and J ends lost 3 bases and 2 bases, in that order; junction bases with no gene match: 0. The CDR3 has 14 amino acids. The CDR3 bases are TGTGCCAGTAGTATGACAGGGGGCAATCAGCCCCAGCATTTT. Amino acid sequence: CASSMTGGNQPQHF.